These T cell receptor beta chains were read from a single sample in a study of OX40 agonist ivuxolimab in advanced cancers. Produced via immunoSEQ multiplex PCR; TCRdb's table is partial and in-frame only. The sample holds 60,000 to 70,000 clones; roughly 87% are singletons and the top ten take roughly 2.7%. Here the sequenced sample was CD4+ or CD8+ T cells sorted from blood, taken in a trial of the OX40 agonist ivuxolimab. Receptors originate from an adult with an advanced solid tumor such as melanoma, head and neck, liver or kidney cancer. CDR3s include the opening cysteine and the closing phenylalanine or tryptophan. Each record gives: D gene, J gene, clone size, V gene, CDR3 DNA, CDR3 protein. The D gene is left open where the match is weak. The size field is filled for only some rows; it gives once, few, many or a size class.

D gene: -
J gene: TRBJ1-1
clone size: -
V gene: TRBV28
CDR3 DNA: TGTGCCAGCAGTTTAGACACCTTGAACACTGAAGCTTTCTTT
CDR3 protein: CASSLDTLNTEAFF

D gene: -
J gene: TRBJ2-3
clone size: -
V gene: TRBV6-5
CDR3 DNA: TGTGCCAGTTATCTTGGAGATACGCAGTATTTT
CDR3 protein: CASYLGDTQYF

D gene: TRBD1
J gene: TRBJ1-4
clone size: -
V gene: TRBV11-2
CDR3 DNA: TGTGCCAGCAGCCTTAGCAGGGGGGGAAATGAAAAACTGTTTTTT
CDR3 protein: CASSLSRGGNEKLFF

D gene: -
J gene: TRBJ2-1
clone size: -
V gene: TRBV5-1
CDR3 DNA: TGCGCCAGCAGCTTGGCGGGTCAGGTTCACAATGAGCAGTTCTTC
CDR3 protein: CASSLAGQVHNEQFF

D gene: TRBD2
J gene: TRBJ2-2
clone size: -
V gene: TRBV10-1
CDR3 DNA: TGCGCCAGCAGTGAGTCATCAGCGGGAGGGCCAGGGAGCACCGGGGAGCTGTTTTTT
CDR3 protein: CASSESSAGGPGSTGELFF

D gene: -
J gene: TRBJ2-5
clone size: once
V gene: TRBV7-9
CDR3 DNA: TGTGCCAGCAGTTATCCGGACGTACGACAAGAGACCCAGTACTTC
CDR3 protein: CASSYPDVRQETQYF

D gene: -
J gene: TRBJ1-1
clone size: -
V gene: TRBV7-2
CDR3 DNA: TGTGCCAGCAGCTTAGATTTGTACAGGCCGAACACTGAAGCTTTCTTT
CDR3 protein: CASSLDLYRPNTEAFF

D gene: -
J gene: TRBJ1-1
clone size: once
V gene: TRBV6-5
CDR3 DNA: TGTGCCAGCAGTTACTCGGCGCAGAGCATGAACACTGAAGCTTTCTTT
CDR3 protein: CASSYSAQSMNTEAFF

D gene: TRBD2
J gene: TRBJ2-1
clone size: -
V gene: TRBV27
CDR3 DNA: TGTGCCAGCAGTTTATCGTCGACTAGCGGGTTCCCCGTGGACAATGAGCAGTTCTTC
CDR3 protein: CASSLSSTSGFPVDNEQFF

D gene: -
J gene: TRBJ1-5
clone size: -
V gene: TRBV27
CDR3 DNA: TGTGCCAGCAGTTCAACAGGGTTCATTCAGCCCCAGCATTTT
CDR3 protein: CASSSTGFIQPQHF

D gene: TRBD2
J gene: TRBJ2-7
clone size: -
V gene: TRBV6-5
CDR3 DNA: TGTGCCAGCAGTGGTAGCGGGAGGTTGTCCGAGCAGTACTTC
CDR3 protein: CASSGSGRLSEQYF

D gene: -
J gene: TRBJ1-3
clone size: -
V gene: TRBV7-2
CDR3 DNA: TGTGCCAGCAGCTTAGAAGCGGCGGTCTCTGGAAACACCATATATTTT
CDR3 protein: CASSLEAAVSGNTIYF

D gene: -
J gene: TRBJ2-7
clone size: -
V gene: TRBV12-5
CDR3 DNA: TGTGCTAGTGGTTGGACCGTCTACGAGCAGTACTTC
CDR3 protein: CASGWTVYEQYF

D gene: -
J gene: TRBJ1-5
clone size: -
V gene: TRBV11-3
CDR3 DNA: TGTGCCAGCAGCTTAAGACCCCACACATATGGCAATCAGCCCCAGCATTTT
CDR3 protein: CASSLRPHTYGNQPQHF

D gene: TRBD2
J gene: TRBJ2-1
clone size: -
V gene: TRBV11-3
CDR3 DNA: TGTGCCAGCAGGGGGACTAGCGGGAGAGACTACAATGAGCAGTTCTTC
CDR3 protein: CASRGTSGRDYNEQFF

D gene: -
J gene: TRBJ2-7
clone size: -
V gene: TRBV10-2
CDR3 DNA: TGCGCCAGCAACCCCGGGACCTCCACCTACGAGCAGTACTTC
CDR3 protein: CASNPGTSTYEQYF

D gene: -
J gene: TRBJ2-7
clone size: -
V gene: TRBV6-1
CDR3 DNA: TGTGCCAGCAGTGAAGCACATCTCTACGAGCAGTACTTC
CDR3 protein: CASSEAHLYEQYF

D gene: TRBD2
J gene: TRBJ2-3
clone size: once
V gene: TRBV2
CDR3 DNA: TGTGCCAGCAGGAAAGGACTAGCGGAACGCACAGATACGCAGTATTTT
CDR3 protein: CASRKGLAERTDTQYF

D gene: -
J gene: TRBJ1-6
clone size: few
V gene: TRBV6-5
CDR3 DNA: TGTGCCAGCAGACTTGACAGGTCCTATAATTCACCCCTCCACTTT
CDR3 protein: CASRLDRSYNSPLHF

D gene: -
J gene: TRBJ2-3
clone size: -
V gene: TRBV11-2
CDR3 DNA: TGTGCCAGCAGCCCCAACACAGATACGCAGTATTTT
CDR3 protein: CASSPNTDTQYF

D gene: -
J gene: TRBJ2-1
clone size: -
V gene: TRBV5-4
CDR3 DNA: TGTGCCAGCAGCTTAGGATCGTCCAATGAGCAGTTCTTC
CDR3 protein: CASSLGSSNEQFF

D gene: -
J gene: TRBJ1-2
clone size: -
V gene: TRBV30
CDR3 DNA: TGTGCCTGGAGTCCAACAGGGACCTATGGCTACACCTTC
CDR3 protein: CAWSPTGTYGYTF

D gene: -
J gene: TRBJ1-5
clone size: -
V gene: TRBV27
CDR3 DNA: TGTGCCAGCAGTTTACAACCCGGCAATCAGCCCCAGCATTTT
CDR3 protein: CASSLQPGNQPQHF

D gene: -
J gene: TRBJ2-7
clone size: -
V gene: TRBV28
CDR3 DNA: TGTGCCAGCAGGGTCCCCGGGGTTCGGGGCTACGAGCAGTACTTC
CDR3 protein: CASRVPGVRGYEQYF

D gene: TRBD1
J gene: TRBJ1-1
clone size: -
V gene: TRBV6-5
CDR3 DNA: TGTGCCAGCCCCGGGACAGGGGACACTGAAGCTTTCTTT
CDR3 protein: CASPGTGDTEAFF

D gene: -
J gene: TRBJ2-2
clone size: -
V gene: TRBV5-1
CDR3 DNA: TGCGCCAGCAGCTTGATCGGGACACCGGGACCCGGGGAGCTGTTTTTT
CDR3 protein: CASSLIGTPGPGELFF

D gene: -
J gene: TRBJ1-2
clone size: -
V gene: TRBV5-1
CDR3 DNA: TGCGCCAGCGGGATGGAGTGGGGCTATGGCTACACCTTC
CDR3 protein: CASGMEWGYGYTF

D gene: TRBD2
J gene: TRBJ2-7
clone size: -
V gene: TRBV7-2
CDR3 DNA: TGTGCCAGCAGCTTAGCGGGGAGGGGCGAGCAGTACTTC
CDR3 protein: CASSLAGRGEQYF

D gene: -
J gene: TRBJ2-7
clone size: -
V gene: TRBV11-2
CDR3 DNA: TGTGCCAGCAGCTCCTCCCCGCCCGAGCAGTACTTC
CDR3 protein: CASSSSPPEQYF

D gene: -
J gene: TRBJ1-1
clone size: -
V gene: TRBV6-5
CDR3 DNA: TGTGCCAGCAGTTACTCGCTGCAGATGAACACTGAAGCTTTCTTT
CDR3 protein: CASSYSLQMNTEAFF

D gene: -
J gene: TRBJ2-7
clone size: -
V gene: TRBV6-6
CDR3 DNA: TGTGCCAGCAGCCTTATAAGAGGCGACGAGCAGTACTTC
CDR3 protein: CASSLIRGDEQYF

D gene: -
J gene: TRBJ1-5
clone size: -
V gene: TRBV28
CDR3 DNA: TGTGCCAGCAACCCCTCATTTCGCGGGCTTCAGCCCCAGCATTTT
CDR3 protein: CASNPSFRGLQPQHF

D gene: -
J gene: TRBJ2-1
clone size: -
V gene: TRBV28
CDR3 DNA: TGTGCCAGCAGTCGCCGGGGGGCGCGTTACAATGAGCAGTTCTTC
CDR3 protein: CASSRRGARYNEQFF

D gene: TRBD2
J gene: TRBJ2-1
clone size: few
V gene: TRBV9
CDR3 DNA: TGTGCCAGCAGCGGCCCGGATCCTAGCGGGAGTGTCGAGCAGTTCTTC
CDR3 protein: CASSGPDPSGSVEQFF

D gene: -
J gene: TRBJ1-3
clone size: -
V gene: TRBV7-9
CDR3 DNA: TGTGCCAGCAGCTTAGCGGTCTCCCCTGGAAACACCATATATTTT
CDR3 protein: CASSLAVSPGNTIYF

D gene: -
J gene: TRBJ2-4
clone size: -
V gene: TRBV6-5
CDR3 DNA: TGTGCCAGCAGTTGGGGGACCAAAAACATTCAGTACTTC
CDR3 protein: CASSWGTKNIQYF

D gene: TRBD2
J gene: TRBJ2-2
clone size: once
V gene: TRBV19
CDR3 DNA: TGTGCCAGTAGTATCCTAGCGGGAGGTCCCGGGGAGCTGTTTTTT
CDR3 protein: CASSILAGGPGELFF

D gene: -
J gene: TRBJ1-5
clone size: -
V gene: TRBV12-5
CDR3 DNA: TGTGCTAGTGGTTTGGGGACAGGCAATCAGCCCCAGCATTTT
CDR3 protein: CASGLGTGNQPQHF

D gene: -
J gene: TRBJ1-6
clone size: few
V gene: TRBV18
CDR3 DNA: TGTGCCAGCTCACCACAAAGGGACACCAGGAGGAATTCACCCCTCCACTTT
CDR3 protein: CASSPQRDTRRNSPLHF

D gene: -
J gene: TRBJ2-7
clone size: once
V gene: TRBV6-5
CDR3 DNA: TGTGCCAGCAGTCCAGGACTCTACTACGAGCAGTACTTC
CDR3 protein: CASSPGLYYEQYF

D gene: TRBD2
J gene: TRBJ2-1
clone size: -
V gene: TRBV6-4
CDR3 DNA: TGTGCCAGCAGTGCCAGCGGGAGGGACTACAATGAGCAGTTCTTC
CDR3 protein: CASSASGRDYNEQFF

D gene: -
J gene: TRBJ2-7
clone size: -
V gene: TRBV6-5
CDR3 DNA: TGTGCCAGCACGGGTAACCACGAGCAGTACTTC
CDR3 protein: CASTGNHEQYF

D gene: -
J gene: TRBJ2-3
clone size: -
V gene: TRBV6-4
CDR3 DNA: TGTGCCAGCAGTGACTCGGTTGGGGGTGGCACAGATACGCAGTATTTT
CDR3 protein: CASSDSVGGGTDTQYF

D gene: -
J gene: TRBJ2-1
clone size: -
V gene: TRBV28
CDR3 DNA: TGTGCCAGCAGTTTGGTTGGTCGGGATGAGTTCTTC
CDR3 protein: CASSLVGRDEFF

D gene: TRBD2
J gene: TRBJ2-3
clone size: -
V gene: TRBV19
CDR3 DNA: TGTGCCAGTAGTGGGAGCGGGGCGAGCACAGATACGCAGTATTTT
CDR3 protein: CASSGSGASTDTQYF

D gene: TRBD2
J gene: TRBJ2-1
clone size: -
V gene: TRBV4-2
CDR3 DNA: TGTGCCAGCAGCCAAAATAGCGGGAGTTACAATGAGCAGTTCTTC
CDR3 protein: CASSQNSGSYNEQFF

D gene: TRBD1
J gene: TRBJ1-1
clone size: -
V gene: TRBV28
CDR3 DNA: TGTGCCAGCAGCCCCGGACAGGATCACACTGAAGCTTTCTTT
CDR3 protein: CASSPGQDHTEAFF

D gene: -
J gene: TRBJ1-5
clone size: -
V gene: TRBV9
CDR3 DNA: TGTGCCAGCAGCGCGTACGGGGGCGCAGGGCAGCCCCAGCATTTT
CDR3 protein: CASSAYGGAGQPQHF

D gene: -
J gene: TRBJ2-7
clone size: -
V gene: TRBV5-1
CDR3 DNA: TGCGCCAGCAGCTCAGCGGGCTACGAGCAGTACTTC
CDR3 protein: CASSSAGYEQYF

D gene: -
J gene: TRBJ1-5
clone size: -
V gene: TRBV4-2
CDR3 DNA: TGTGCCAGCAGCCAAGGGGTGCAGGTTGATCAGCCCCAGCATTTT
CDR3 protein: CASSQGVQVDQPQHF

D gene: TRBD1
J gene: TRBJ1-3
clone size: -
V gene: TRBV30
CDR3 DNA: TGTGCCTGGGGACAGGGGGTAGGAAACACCATATATTTT
CDR3 protein: CAWGQGVGNTIYF

D gene: TRBD1
J gene: TRBJ1-6
clone size: -
V gene: TRBV30
CDR3 DNA: TGTGCCTGCCCAGGGGGCTCTACGAAAACTAGCTCCTATAATTCACCCCTCCACTTT
CDR3 protein: CACPGGSTKTSSYNSPLHF

D gene: -
J gene: TRBJ2-7
clone size: -
V gene: TRBV5-4
CDR3 DNA: TGTGCCAGCAGCTCCCAGACTTCTCCGAGCTCCTACGAGCAGTACTTC
CDR3 protein: CASSSQTSPSSYEQYF

D gene: -
J gene: TRBJ2-5
clone size: -
V gene: TRBV5-1
CDR3 DNA: TGCGCCAGCAGCTTGGTCGGGGCCCTCCAAGAGACCCAGTACTTC
CDR3 protein: CASSLVGALQETQYF